This T cell receptor beta chain was found in a study of blood T cell repertoires in COVID-19. Study background: Donors in the United States, Italy and Spain gave samples during acute or convalescent COVID-19. T cells, B-cell-depleted T cells, or PBMCs provided the cDNA or gDNA that served as material.

In the authors' workflow: Researchers report that nucleated cell counts were estimated from reference gene primer amplification. Repertoires were generated with immunoSEQ multiplex PCR, while TCRdb's copy carries only in-frame clones and drops some. D and trimming were read from the DNA, whereas the V and J calls and clone size are those reported in that table. The sample has about 91,000 clones, 87% seen once. The V end was cut by 7 bases, the J end by 1 base, with 10 bases between. CDR3 length equals 13 residues. Looked up from germline, CDR1 is MNHEY and CDR2 is SVGAGI. This clone was counted once.

This receptor was obtained from a man aged 65 to 85 with acute or convalescent COVID-19. The chain combines TRBV6-5 with TRBJ1-1, with D possibly matching TRBD1 (6 bases). The sequencing input was peripheral blood. CDR3 sequence: CASKGRGNTEAFF. CDR3 DNA: TGTGCCAGCAAAGGCAGGGGGAACACTGAAGCTTTCTTT.